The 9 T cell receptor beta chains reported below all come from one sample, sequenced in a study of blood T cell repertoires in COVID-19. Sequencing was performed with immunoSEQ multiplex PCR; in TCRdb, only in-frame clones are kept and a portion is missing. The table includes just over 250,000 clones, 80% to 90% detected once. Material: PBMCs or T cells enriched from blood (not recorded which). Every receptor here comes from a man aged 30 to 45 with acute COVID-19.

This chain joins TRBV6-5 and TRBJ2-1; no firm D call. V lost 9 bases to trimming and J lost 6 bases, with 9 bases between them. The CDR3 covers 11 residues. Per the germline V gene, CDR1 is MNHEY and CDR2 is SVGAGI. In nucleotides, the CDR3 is TGTGCCAGTGAACCGAGCAATGAGCAGTTCTTC. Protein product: CASEPSNEQFF.

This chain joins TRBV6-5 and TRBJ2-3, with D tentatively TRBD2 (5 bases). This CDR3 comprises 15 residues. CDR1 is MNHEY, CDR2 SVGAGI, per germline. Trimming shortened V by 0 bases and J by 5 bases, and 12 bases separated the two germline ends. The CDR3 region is CASSYSTGEGDTQYF. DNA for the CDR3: TGTGCCAGCAGTTACTCGACCGGGGAAGGAGATACGCAGTATTTT.

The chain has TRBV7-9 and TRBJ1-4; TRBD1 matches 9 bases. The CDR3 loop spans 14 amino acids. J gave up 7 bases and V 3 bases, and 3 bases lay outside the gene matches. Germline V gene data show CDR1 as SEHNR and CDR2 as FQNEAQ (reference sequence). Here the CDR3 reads CASSFGTGSEKLFF. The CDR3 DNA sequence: TGTGCCAGCAGCTTTGGGACAGGGAGTGAAAAACTGTTTTTT.

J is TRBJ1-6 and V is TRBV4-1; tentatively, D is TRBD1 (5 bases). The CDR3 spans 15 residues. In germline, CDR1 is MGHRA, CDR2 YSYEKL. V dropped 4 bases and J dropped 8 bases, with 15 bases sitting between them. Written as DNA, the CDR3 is TGCGCCAGCAGCCCCCCCTTGGGGGAGGATTCACCCCTCCACTTT. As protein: CASSPPLGEDSPLHF.

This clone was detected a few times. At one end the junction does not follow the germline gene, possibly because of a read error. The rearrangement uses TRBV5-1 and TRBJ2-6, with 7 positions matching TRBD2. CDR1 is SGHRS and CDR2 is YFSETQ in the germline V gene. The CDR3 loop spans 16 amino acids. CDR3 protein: CASTTGLRSGANVLTF. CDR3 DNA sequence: TGTGCCAGCACCACGGGACTACGCTCTGGGGCCAACGTCCTGACTTTC.

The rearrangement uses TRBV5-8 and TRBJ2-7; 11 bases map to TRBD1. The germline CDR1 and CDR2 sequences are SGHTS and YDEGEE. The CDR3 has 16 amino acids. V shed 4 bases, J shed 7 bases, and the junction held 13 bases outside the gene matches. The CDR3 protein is CASSPSIGQGALEQYV. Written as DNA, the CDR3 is TGTGCCAGCAGCCCCTCGATCGGACAGGGGGCGTTGGAGCAGTACGTC.

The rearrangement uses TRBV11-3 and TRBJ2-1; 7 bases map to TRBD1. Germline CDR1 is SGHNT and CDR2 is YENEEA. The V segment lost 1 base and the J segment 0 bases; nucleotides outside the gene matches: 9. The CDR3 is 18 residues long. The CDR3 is CASSLGSGSGGSYNEQFF. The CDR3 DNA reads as TGTGCCAGCAGCTTAGGGTCCGGCTCAGGGGGCTCCTACAATGAGCAGTTCTTC.

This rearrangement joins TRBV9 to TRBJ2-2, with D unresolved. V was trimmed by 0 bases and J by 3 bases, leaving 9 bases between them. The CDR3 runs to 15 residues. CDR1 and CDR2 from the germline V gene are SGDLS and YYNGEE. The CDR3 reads CASSVVSQHTGELFF. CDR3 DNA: TGTGCCAGCAGCGTAGTCTCACAACACACCGGGGAGCTGTTTTTT.

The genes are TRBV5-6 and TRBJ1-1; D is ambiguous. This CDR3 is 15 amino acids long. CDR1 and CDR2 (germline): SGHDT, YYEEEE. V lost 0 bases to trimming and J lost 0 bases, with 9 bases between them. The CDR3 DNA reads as TGTGCCAGCAGCTTGGTAAGCGGGTTGAACACTGAAGCTTTCTTT. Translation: CASSLVSGLNTEAFF.